This is a list of T cell receptor beta chains from one sample in a study of blood T cell repertoires in COVID-19. Measured with immunoSEQ multiplex PCR; TCRdb has only the in-frame clones, and not every one. The data show approximately 280,000 clones, roughly 86% seen once. Sequencing was done on a sample of PBMCs or T cells enriched from blood (not recorded which). Receptor source: an older woman who had recovered from COVID-19. CDR3s include the opening cysteine and the closing phenylalanine or tryptophan. Fields, in order: J gene, D gene, CDR3 length, clone size, V gene, CDR3 protein, CDR3 DNA. D genes are given only for firm matches. Only some rows state a clone size, as once, few, many or a class for expanded clones.

J: TRBJ1-2
D: .
length: 14
size: .
V: TRBV28
CDR3: CASSLWTEVDGYTF
DNA: TGTGCCAGCAGTTTATGGACAGAGGTAGATGGCTACACCTTC

J: TRBJ2-1
D: TRBD1
length: 18
size: .
V: TRBV9
CDR3: CASSPNRQGPRPTDEQFF
DNA: TGTGCCAGCAGCCCGAACAGACAGGGGCCTCGGCCTACGGATGAGCAGTTCTTC

J: TRBJ1-3
D: .
length: 17
size: .
V: TRBV27
CDR3: CASSSYPVGVSGNTIYF
DNA: TGTGCCAGCAGTTCTTACCCGGTAGGGGTCTCTGGAAACACCATATATTTT

J: TRBJ2-3
D: .
length: 14
size: .
V: TRBV7-2
CDR3: CASTSAGYVDTQYF
DNA: TGTGCCAGCACGAGCGCGGGGTACGTGGATACGCAGTATTTT

J: TRBJ1-5
D: .
length: 13
size: .
V: TRBV5-1
CDR3: CASSVQGGQPQHF
DNA: TGCGCCAGCAGCGTACAGGGTGGTCAGCCCCAGCATTTT

J: TRBJ2-5
D: .
length: 14
size: .
V: TRBV4-1
CDR3: CASSQDTAQETQYF
DNA: TGCGCCAGCAGCCAAGATACAGCTCAAGAGACCCAGTACTTC

J: TRBJ2-1
D: .
length: 14
size: .
V: TRBV7-3
CDR3: CATSRGGLSNEQFF
DNA: TGTGCCACCTCGAGGGGGGGCCTGAGCAATGAGCAGTTCTTC

J: TRBJ2-7
D: .
length: 14
size: .
V: TRBV7-3
CDR3: CASSLAAGGYEQYF
DNA: TGTGCCAGCAGCTTAGCGGCAGGGGGGTACGAGCAGTACTTC

J: TRBJ2-3
D: .
length: 14
size: .
V: TRBV19
CDR3: CASSISTSTDTQYF
DNA: TGTGCCAGTAGTATATCTACTAGCACAGATACGCAGTATTTT

J: TRBJ2-2
D: .
length: 14
size: few
V: TRBV5-1
CDR3: CASRRTEPTGELFF
DNA: TGCGCCAGCAGAAGGACAGAACCCACCGGGGAGCTGTTTTTT